The clone carrying this TCR beta chain was observed at least ten times. The data originate from a study of blood T cell repertoires in COVID-19. Study in general: There were acute and convalescent COVID-19 samples, and they came from the United States, Italy and Spain. The cDNA or gDNA used as material had been derived from T cells, B-cell-depleted T cells, or PBMCs.

Per the authors' pipeline: Reference gene primer amplification gave nucleated cell count estimates. Produced via immunoSEQ multiplex PCR; TCRdb's table is partial and in-frame only. V and J calls and clone size are given by that table; D and trimming were obtained from the DNA. The repertoire holds some 110,000 clones, approximately 80% seen once, with around two fifths in the top ten. This receptor was taken from an elderly man with acute or convalescent COVID-19. Sequencing used peripheral blood.

CDR3 DNA sequence: TGTGCCAGCAGTATACAGAAAGAGACCCAGTACTTC. It is translated as CASSIQKETQYF. This chain uses TRBV2 with TRBJ2-5; D is ambiguous. The germline V and J ends were trimmed by 5 bases and 3 bases, with 7 bases remaining between them. Germline CDR1 reads SNHLY; CDR2 reads FYNNEI. The CDR3 loop spans 12 amino acids.